This TCR beta chain was sequenced during a study of OX40 agonist ivuxolimab in advanced cancers. Study outcomes and limitations: Researchers report that CD8+ T cells had, on average, more expanded clones than CD4+.

As regards this clone: Its antigen is still unknown.

V was trimmed by 0 bases and J by 2 bases, leaving 0 bases between them. The CDR3 has 12 amino acids. The germline V gene has CDR1 SGHVS and CDR2 FNYEAQ. Only in-frame clones appear in the TCRdb table, and some are missing; sequencing was by immunoSEQ multiplex PCR. The sample lists under 90,000 clones, approximately 80% occurring once. The chain joins TRBV7-6 to TRBJ2-3; D unclear. The sequence derives from an adult with an advanced solid tumor such as melanoma, head and neck, liver or kidney cancer. Sequenced here: CD4+ or CD8+ T cells sorted from blood, sampled in a trial of the OX40 agonist ivuxolimab. The CDR3 sequence: CASSLATDTQYF. The CDR3 nucleotides read TGTGCCAGCAGCTTAGCCACAGATACGCAGTATTTT.